This passage covers 19 T cell receptor beta chains from one sample sequenced in a study of blood T cell repertoires in COVID-19. Libraries were prepared by immunoSEQ multiplex PCR; TCRdb keeps only in-frame clonotypes and omits some of them. The sample carries hundreds of thousands of clones, approximately 87% recorded once. The sample consisted of peripheral blood. These receptors were taken from a woman between 45 and 65 years old with COVID-19, enrolled during active disease.

The chain joins TRBV30 to TRBJ1-5; D is ambiguous. V lost 3 bases and J lost 4, with 19 bases in between. Germline loops: CDR1 GTSNPN, CDR2 SVGIG (reference sequence). This CDR3 comprises 16 residues. CDR3 nucleotide sequence: TGTGCCTGGAGGTTGGGTATAGGCCGGGGTAATCAGCCCCAGCATTTT. Residues: CAWRLGIGRGNQPQHF.

The genes are TRBV5-1 and TRBJ2-2; D is undetermined. Germline CDR1 reads SGHRS; CDR2 reads YFSETQ. The CDR3 is 15 amino acids. The V end lost 2 bases, the J end lost 2 bases, and 10 bases lay between the germline ends. The CDR3 bases are TGCGCCAGCAGCTTACGAGGAAAAAACACCGGGGAGCTGTTTTTT. Residues: CASSLRGKNTGELFF.

There are a few counts of this clone. The chain carries TRBV11-2 and TRBJ1-4, with 10 bases aligning to TRBD1. J was trimmed by 7 bases and V by 5 bases; bases with no gene match: 10. The CDR3 is 16 amino acids. CDR1 is SGHAT, CDR2 FQNNGV, per germline. The CDR3 sequence is CASSPPGQGWAEKLFF. The CDR3 DNA reads as TGTGCCAGCAGCCCTCCGGGACAGGGGTGGGCTGAAAAACTGTTTTTT.

The chain links TRBV10-1 to TRBJ2-6; no clear D gene. From germline, CDR1 is WNHNN and CDR2 SYGVQD (reference sequence). Trimming took 2 bases from V and 2 from J, leaving 10 bases between them. CDR3 size: 16 residues. CDR3 nucleotides: TGCGCCAGCAGTGAGAGCTTAACAGCTGGGGCCAACGTCCTGACTTTC. Translated, it gives CASSESLTAGANVLTF.

The CDR3 DNA reads TGTGCCAGTAGGAATGGAGCAGGGGTCATAGGCACAGATACGCAGTATTTT. Translated, it gives CASRNGAGVIGTDTQYF. This sequence joins TRBV19 and TRBJ2-3, with D perhaps TRBD1 (6 bases). The CDR3 covers 17 residues. V lost 6 bases and J 1 base, leaving 20 bases between the germline ends. Germline assignment: CDR1 LNHDA and CDR2 SQIVND (reference sequence).

The chain is built from TRBV30 and TRBJ2-1, with 11 nucleotides matching TRBD2. The ends lost 1 base at V and 1 base at J; junction bases unmatched: 9. CDR3 length: 18 residues. Germline V gene data show CDR1 as GTSNPN and CDR2 as SVGIG (reference sequence). The CDR3 region is CAWSGNSGRAMSYNEQFF. The CDR3, as DNA: TGTGCCTGGAGTGGTAATAGCGGGAGGGCCATGTCCTACAATGAGCAGTTCTTC. The complete variable domain, with remaining parts taken from reference TRBV30 and TRBJ2-1, reads SQTIHQWPATLVQPVGSPLSLECTVEGTSNPNLYWYRQAAGRGLQLLFYSVGIGQISSEVPQNLSASRPQDRQFILSSKKLLLSDSGFYLCAWSGNSGRAMSYNEQFFGPGTRLTVL.

V usage is TRBV3-1 (or the pseudogene TRBV3-2) and J usage is TRBJ2-7; TRBD2 aligns across 10 bases. V lost 0 bases and J lost 4; bases outside the gene matches: 6. Germline lookup yields CDR1 LGHDT and CDR2 YNNKEL (reference sequence). The CDR3 loop spans 16 amino acids. In nucleotides, the CDR3 is TGTGCCAGCAGCCAAGAGGTAGCGGGAGGTGAGTACGAGCAGTACTTC. Its protein product is CASSQEVAGGEYEQYF.

The chain is built from TRBV6-1 and TRBJ2-5, with TRBD2 identical over 11 bases. CDR3 length: 18 residues. In germline, CDR1 is MNHNS, CDR2 SASEGT. Germline trimming cut 2 bases from V and 4 bases from J; bases unmatched to any gene: 12. The CDR3 nucleotides are TGTGCCAGCAGTGAATTTCTGACTAGCGGGGACCGAGGAGAGACCCAGTACTTC. Translated: CASSEFLTSGDRGETQYF.

The chain couples TRBV28 to TRBJ2-1; D is uncertain. Looked up from germline, CDR1 is MDHEN and CDR2 is SYDVKM. CDR3 length equals 13 residues. V lost 5 bases to trimming and J lost 5 bases, with 10 bases between them. CDR3 loop: CASSQTWDNEQFF. The CDR3 DNA sequence: TGTGCCAGCAGTCAGACATGGGACAATGAGCAGTTCTTC.

The J gene is TRBJ2-7, the V gene TRBV7-2; 8 bases line up with TRBD1. This CDR3 comprises 14 residues. The germline CDR1 and CDR2 sequences are SGHTA and FQGNSA. Trimming cost V 3 bases and J 2 bases; bases outside gene matches: 3. The CDR3 is CASSFWTGPYEQYF. The CDR3 DNA is TGTGCCAGCAGCTTTTGGACAGGGCCCTACGAGCAGTACTTC.

This clone has just one count. V and J are TRBV9 and TRBJ2-5; D might be TRBD2 (6 bases). This CDR3 region has 15 residues. Germline lookup yields CDR1 SGDLS and CDR2 YYNGEE. V lost 0 bases and J lost 5, with 14 bases in between. The CDR3 sequence: CASSVDNRAGETQYF. Written as DNA, the CDR3 is TGTGCCAGCAGCGTAGACAACCGGGCGGGGGAGACCCAGTACTTC.

This CDR3 reads CASSLRTSGRSSYNEQFF. Written as DNA, the CDR3 is TGTGCCAGTAGTCTGAGGACTAGCGGGAGGAGCTCCTACAATGAGCAGTTCTTC. J is TRBJ2-1 and V is TRBV19, with 14 bases aligning to TRBD2. The CDR3 is made up of 18 amino acids. J lost 0 bases, V lost 5 bases, and 6 bases had no gene match. Germline V CDR1 and CDR2: LNHDA, SQIVND (reference sequence).

The chain is built from TRBV6-5 and TRBJ1-5, with D possibly matching TRBD1 (5 bases). V was cut by 4 bases and J by 0 bases, with 13 bases left in between. Looked up from germline, CDR1 is MNHEY and CDR2 is SVGAGI. The CDR3 totals 16 residues. CDR3 loop: CASSFSYRSSNQPQHF. The CDR3 DNA reads TGTGCCAGCAGTTTCTCATACAGGTCTAGCAATCAGCCCCAGCATTTT.

V gene TRBV5-4 combines with J gene TRBJ2-5; TRBD2 matches at 8 bases. With 3 bases clipped from V and 4 bases from J, the junction kept 5 bases outside the gene matches. The CDR3 consists of 14 residues. Germline V gene sequence: CDR1 SGHNT, CDR2 YYREEE (reference sequence). This CDR3 is CASSWGGGLETQYF. The DNA of the CDR3 is TGTGCCAGCAGCTGGGGCGGGGGGCTAGAGACCCAGTACTTC.

The chain carries TRBV18 and TRBJ1-1; D possibly corresponds to TRBD1 (5 bases). The CDR3 is made up of 18 amino acids. With 5 bases removed from V and 0 bases from J, the gap between germline ends came to 22 bases. The germline V gene encodes CDR1 KGHSH and CDR2 LQKENI. CDR3 sequence (DNA): TGTGCCAGCTCAACTAATCCCCAGGGAGGTACCATGAACACTGAAGCTTTCTTT. It specifies CASSTNPQGGTMNTEAFF.

This clone has only one observation. The rearrangement joins TRBV2 to TRBJ1-5; D unresolved. This CDR3 contains 14 residues. Trimming stripped 2 bases from V and 7 bases from J, with 12 bases between. Per the germline V gene, CDR1 is SNHLY and CDR2 is FYNNEI. The DNA of the CDR3 is TGTGCCAGCAGTGAACTGTTAGAATTGCAGCCCCAGCATTTT. This codes for CASSELLELQPQHF.

In this sample, this clone turned up many times. This chain connects TRBV20-1 to TRBJ1-2; maybe TRBD1 (5 bases). Trimming left V 6 bases short and J 2 bases short, with 7 bases between. The CDR3 loop spans 11 amino acids. Germline loops: CDR1 DFQATT, CDR2 SNEGSKA (reference sequence). CDR3 DNA sequence: TGCAGTGCGGAGGGGAACTATGGCTACACCTTC. This sequence encodes CSAEGNYGYTF.

This clone was recorded once. The CDR3 loop is CAISAGTGEEKLFF. Here the CDR3 DNA reads TGTGCCATCAGTGCCGGGACAGGCGAGGAAAAACTGTTTTTT. V and J are TRBV10-3 and TRBJ1-4, with 8 positions matching TRBD1. The CDR3 totals 14 residues. The trim removed 4 bases at V and 8 bases at J, leaving 6 bases unmatched. Germline assignment: CDR1 ENHRY and CDR2 SYGVKD.

The CDR3 spells CASSPQGNSNQPQHF. The CDR3 DNA sequence: TGTGCCAGCTCACCTCAGGGGAACAGCAATCAGCCCCAGCATTTT. The rearrangement uses TRBV18 and TRBJ1-5; possible D gene TRBD1, 6 bases. Germline values: CDR1 KGHSH, CDR2 LQKENI. With 3 bases removed from V and 1 base from J, the gap between germline ends came to 10 bases. The CDR3 is made up of 15 amino acids.